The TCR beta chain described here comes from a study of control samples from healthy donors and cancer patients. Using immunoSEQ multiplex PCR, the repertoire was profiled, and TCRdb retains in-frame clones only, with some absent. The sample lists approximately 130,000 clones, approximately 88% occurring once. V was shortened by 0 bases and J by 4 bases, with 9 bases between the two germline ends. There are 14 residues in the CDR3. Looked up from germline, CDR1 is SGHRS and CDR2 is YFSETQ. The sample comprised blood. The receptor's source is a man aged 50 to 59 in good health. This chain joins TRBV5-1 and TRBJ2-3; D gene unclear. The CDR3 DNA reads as TGCGCCAGCAGCTTGGTCGGTGGGGCAGATACGCAGTATTTT. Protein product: CASSLVGGADTQYF.